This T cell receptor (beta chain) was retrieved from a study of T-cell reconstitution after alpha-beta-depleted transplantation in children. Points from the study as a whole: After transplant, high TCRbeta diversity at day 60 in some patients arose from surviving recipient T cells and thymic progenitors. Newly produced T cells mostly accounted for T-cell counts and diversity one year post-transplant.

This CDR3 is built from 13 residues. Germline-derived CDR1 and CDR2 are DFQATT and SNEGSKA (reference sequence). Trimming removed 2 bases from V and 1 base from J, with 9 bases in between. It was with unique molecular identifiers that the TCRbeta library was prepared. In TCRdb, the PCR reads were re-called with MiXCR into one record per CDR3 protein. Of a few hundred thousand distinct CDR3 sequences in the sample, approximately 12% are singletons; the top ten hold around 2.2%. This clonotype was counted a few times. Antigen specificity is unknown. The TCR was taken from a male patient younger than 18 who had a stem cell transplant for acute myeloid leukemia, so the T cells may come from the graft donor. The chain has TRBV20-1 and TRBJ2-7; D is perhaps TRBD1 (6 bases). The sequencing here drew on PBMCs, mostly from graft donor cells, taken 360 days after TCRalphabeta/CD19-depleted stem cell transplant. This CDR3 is CSARKTGSYEQYF. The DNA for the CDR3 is TGCAGTGCTAGAAAGACAGGTTCCTACGAGCAGTACTTC.